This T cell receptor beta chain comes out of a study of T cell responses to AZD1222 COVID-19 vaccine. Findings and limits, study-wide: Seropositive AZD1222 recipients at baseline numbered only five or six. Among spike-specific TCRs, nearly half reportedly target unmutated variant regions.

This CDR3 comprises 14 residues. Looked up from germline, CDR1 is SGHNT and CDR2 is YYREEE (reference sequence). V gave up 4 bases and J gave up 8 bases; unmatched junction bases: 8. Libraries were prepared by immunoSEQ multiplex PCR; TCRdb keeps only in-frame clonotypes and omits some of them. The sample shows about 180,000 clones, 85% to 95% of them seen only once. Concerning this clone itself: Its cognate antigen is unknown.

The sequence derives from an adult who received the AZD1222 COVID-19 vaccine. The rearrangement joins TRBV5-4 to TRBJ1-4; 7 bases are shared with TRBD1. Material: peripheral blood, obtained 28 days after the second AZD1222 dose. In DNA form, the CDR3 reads TGTGCCAGCAGCGAGCAGCCAGGGGGGGAAAAACTGTTTTTT. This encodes CASSEQPGGEKLFF.